The 21 T cell receptor beta chains presented below share a single source sample, sequenced in a study of T-cell reconstitution after alpha-beta-depleted transplantation in children. A TCRbeta library incorporating unique molecular identifiers was prepared. TCRdb independently ran MiXCR on the PCR reads; one entry per CDR3 protein. Among about 58,000 distinct CDR3 sequences, about 40% were seen once, and the ten largest hold roughly 98%. The material was PBMCs, mostly from graft donor cells, obtained 360 days after TCRalphabeta/CD19-depleted stem cell transplant. These receptors originate from a male patient younger than 18 who had a stem cell transplant for acute lymphoblastic leukemia, so the T cells may come from the graft donor.

Ten or more counts support this clonotype. The genes are TRBV6-5 and TRBJ2-7, with TRBD2 as a possible D gene (7 bases). Deletions cut 2 bases from V and 6 bases from J, with 20 bases between. CDR1 is MNHEY and CDR2 is SVGAGI in the germline V gene. The CDR3 loop spans 16 amino acids. The CDR3 coding sequence is TGTGCCAGCAGTTACGGGGGGGCAACTAGCCCGCGCGAGCAGTACTTC. It codes for CASSYGGATSPREQYF.

This clonotype was picked up a small number of times. The chain links TRBV7-3 to TRBJ2-5, with TRBD1 matching over 11 bases. Germline V lookup: CDR1 SGHTA, CDR2 FQGTGA. This CDR3 spans 20 amino acids. J gave up 5 bases and V 1 base, and 18 bases lay outside the gene matches. The CDR3 sequence: CASSLRPPGQGAVSRETQYF. In DNA form, the CDR3 reads TGTGCCAGCAGCTTAAGGCCTCCCGGACAGGGGGCGGTTTCAAGGGAGACCCAGTACTTC.

The chain combines TRBV28 with TRBJ1-2; 7 positions agree with TRBD1. This CDR3 is 15 amino acids long. The germline V gene encodes CDR1 MDHEN and CDR2 SYDVKM. The junction had 7 bases not matched to a gene; V was cut back by 3 bases and J by 3 bases. Here the CDR3 reads CASSLTGIAHYGYTF. For the CDR3, the DNA is TGTGCCAGCAGTTTGACAGGGATCGCCCACTATGGCTACACCTTC.

This clonotype was counted between two and nine times. V usage is TRBV7-2 and J usage is TRBJ2-7; 7 nucleotides align to TRBD1. This CDR3 is built from 14 residues. Losses at the gene ends were 3 bases for V and 4 bases for J; bases not matched to a gene: 6. The germline gives CDR1 SGHTA, CDR2 FQGNSA. Here the CDR3 reads CASSLGQIPYEQYF. DNA for the CDR3: TGTGCCAGCAGCTTGGGACAGATACCTTACGAGCAGTACTTC.

Only one count was recorded for this clonotype. The chain has TRBV20-1 and TRBJ1-2, with a tentative D call TRBD1 (6 bases). Germline assignment: CDR1 DFQATT and CDR2 SNEGSKA (reference sequence). There are 16 residues in the CDR3. The V end lost 5 bases, the J end lost 1 base, and 20 bases lay between the germline ends. CDR3 in amino acids: CSAYTIRDINNYGYTF. The CDR3 DNA follows: TGCAGTGCTTATACGATCCGGGACATAAATAACTATGGCTACACCTTC.

This clonotype turned up a few times. The V call is TRBV18, the J call TRBJ1-1; 9 bases align to TRBD1. Germline V gene data show CDR1 as KGHSH and CDR2 as LQKENI. This CDR3 spans 15 amino acids. The trim removed 5 bases at V and 3 bases at J, leaving 7 bases unmatched. For the CDR3, the DNA is TGTGCCAGCTCAATTACAGGGGGCAGGGACACTGAAGCTTTCTTT. This translates into CASSITGGRDTEAFF.

The chain joins TRBV9 to TRBJ2-1, with D maybe TRBD2 (6 bases). The CDR3 totals 14 residues. V gave up 0 bases and J gave up 5 bases, with 9 bases separating them. Germline CDR1 SGDLS, CDR2 YYNGEE. The CDR3 DNA reads as TGTGCCAGCAGCGTAGAAGGACTAAACAATGAGCAGTTCTTC. It translates to CASSVEGLNNEQFF.

This clonotype turned up a few times. This chain links TRBV6-5 with TRBJ2-1, with a weak D call TRBD2 (6 bases). Trimming took 0 bases from V and 16 from J, leaving 16 bases between them. CDR3 length: 13 residues. Germline assignment: CDR1 MNHEY and CDR2 SVGAGI. As DNA, the CDR3 is TGTGCCAGCAGTTACTCGTTCGGGACTCCTTACTTCTTC. Protein: CASSYSFGTPYFF.

With respect to this clonotype: The junction does not match germline at one end; this may be a read error. J is TRBJ1-2 and V is TRBV27; D is unclear. The CDR3 consists of 9 residues. Germline CDR1 and CDR2: MNHEY and SMNVEV (reference sequence). The CDR3 here is CASSLVDGF. The CDR3 DNA reads as TGTGCCAGCAGTTTGGTGGACGGCTTC.

This clonotype appeared a single time. This chain uses TRBV12-3 or TRBV12-4 with TRBJ1-4; TRBD1 aligns across 7 bases. The junction had 6 bases not matched to a gene; V was cut back by 6 bases and J by 5 bases. CDR3 length: 14 residues. The CDR3 loop reads CASRSTGLNEKLFF. The DNA for the CDR3 is TGTGCCAGCAGGTCGACAGGGCTCAATGAAAAACTGTTTTTT.

This sequence joins TRBV12-3 or TRBV12-4 and TRBJ2-7; D may be TRBD1 (6 bases). Trimming shortened V by 3 bases and J by 3 bases, and 9 bases separated the two germline ends. The CDR3 spans 13 residues. This chain's CDR3 is CASSFWGLYEQYF. The DNA for the CDR3 is TGTGCCAGCAGTTTCTGGGGGCTCTACGAGCAGTACTTC.

This clonotype was recorded a few times. V and J are TRBV12-3 or TRBV12-4 and TRBJ2-2; 11 bases agree with TRBD1. Trimming at V came to 3 bases and at J to 6 bases, leaving 6 bases not matched to a gene. The CDR3 runs to 16 residues. The chain's CDR3 is CASSFRTGGSPGELFF. The CDR3 bases are TGTGCCAGCAGTTTTAGGACAGGGGGCAGTCCCGGGGAGCTGTTTTTT.

This sequence joins TRBV24-1 and TRBJ2-2, with 8 positions matching TRBD1. The V gene's germline CDR1 is KGHDR and CDR2 SFDVKD. V was clipped by 10 bases and J by 7 bases; unmatched bases: 10. The CDR3 sequence is 14 residues long. Here the CDR3 DNA reads TGTGCCACACGCTCAGGGGGCGCGATCGGGGAGCTGTTTTTT. Its translation is CATRSGGAIGELFF.

The chain is built from TRBV20-1 and TRBJ2-7; a weak D match, TRBD1 (6 bases). Germline CDR1 is DFQATT and CDR2 is SNEGSKA (reference sequence). V lost 2 bases to trimming and J lost 4 bases, with 15 bases between them. The CDR3 spans 14 residues. The CDR3: CSARSRDTTYEQYF. The CDR3 nucleotides are TGCAGTGCTAGATCCCGGGACACTACGTACGAGCAGTACTTC.

The chain employs TRBV12-5 and TRBJ2-3; 7 bases are a match to TRBD1. The CDR3 is 14 residues long. Trimming cost V 7 bases and J 3 bases; bases outside gene matches: 7. Germline CDR1 LGHNT, CDR2 FRNRAP. CDR3: CASAPGQLTDTQYF. The CDR3 nucleotides are TGTGCTAGTGCCCCGGGACAGCTAACAGATACGCAGTATTTT.

The chain uses TRBV10-3 and TRBJ2-7; D uncertain. The CDR3 length is 11 residues. Germline loops: CDR1 ENHRY, CDR2 SYGVKD. Trimming stripped 4 bases from V and 10 bases from J, with 11 bases between. For the CDR3, the DNA is TGTGCCATCAGTGGAGGAAAGTCTCAGTACTTC. The encoded protein is CAISGGKSQYF.

A few counts support this clonotype. This chain links TRBV24-1 with TRBJ2-1, with D possibly being TRBD2 (6 bases). Trimming took 4 bases from V and 1 from J, leaving 13 bases between them. Germline-derived CDR1 and CDR2 are KGHDR and SFDVKD. The CDR3 totals 16 residues. The DNA for the CDR3 is TGTGCCACCAGTGACAGGGACTCTTCTTCCTACAATGAGCAGTTCTTC. This codes for CATSDRDSSSYNEQFF.

The V and J genes are TRBV29-1 and TRBJ2-7, with 8 bases lining up with TRBD1. Germline CDR1 reads SQVTM; CDR2 reads ANQGSEA. This CDR3 comprises 14 residues. V shed 5 bases and J 6 bases; nucleotides not matched to a gene: 12. Here the CDR3 reads CSVSPTGAPIEQYF. CDR3 sequence (DNA): TGCAGCGTTTCCCCGACAGGGGCCCCTATCGAGCAGTACTTC.

The chain links TRBV24-1 to TRBJ2-7, with 12 bases fitting TRBD1. Germline CDR1 and CDR2: KGHDR and SFDVKD. The CDR3 has 15 amino acids. The junction had 4 bases not matched to a gene; V was cut back by 3 bases and J by 5 bases. The CDR3 region is CATSDRDRGLHEQYF. The CDR3 DNA reads as TGTGCCACCAGTGATCGGGACAGGGGGCTTCACGAGCAGTACTTC.

The genes are TRBV19 and TRBJ2-5, with D maybe TRBD2 (5 bases). V lost 10 bases and J 2 bases, leaving 20 bases between the germline ends. This CDR3 contains 15 residues. The germline V gene encodes CDR1 LNHDA and CDR2 SQIVND (reference sequence). The CDR3 bases are TGTGCCACCTTAACTAGTTTGGGGTCACAAGAGACCCAGTACTTC. Its protein product is CATLTSLGSQETQYF.

This clonotype was counted at least ten times. The chain employs TRBV24-1 and TRBJ2-1, with D possibly TRBD1 on 5 matching bases. This CDR3 spans 16 amino acids. CDR1 KGHDR and CDR2 SFDVKD come from the germline V gene. V was cut by 4 bases and J by 5 bases, with 17 bases left in between. CDR3 protein: CATSDQGAAYDNEQFF. The CDR3 DNA sequence: TGTGCCACCAGTGACCAAGGGGCGGCTTACGACAATGAGCAGTTCTTC.